This TCR beta chain was observed in a study of blood T cell repertoires in COVID-19. The wider study: The United States, Italy and Spain provided the acute and convalescent COVID-19 samples. PBMCs, B-cell-depleted T cells, or T cells provided the cDNA or gDNA that made up the material.

Per the original methods: Amplified reference gene primers provided the basis for estimating nucleated cell counts. TCRdb keeps only in-frame clones here, not all; method: immunoSEQ multiplex PCR. The D gene and trimming were derived from the DNA, and the V and J assignments and clone size from that table. The repertoire holds around 140,000 clones, around 89% seen once, with 2.5% to 3% in the top ten. V shed 6 bases and J shed 7 bases, with 22 bases lying between them. Germline V lookup: CDR1 MDHEN, CDR2 SYDVKM. CDR3 length: 15 amino acids. Sequencing was performed on peripheral blood. The chain links TRBV28 to TRBJ2-7; the D gene is possibly TRBD2 (7 bases). This receptor was taken from a man aged 55 to 70 with active or convalescent COVID-19. In DNA, the CDR3 is TGTGCCAGCAGAGAGGGGGGGGACGAGGTGGGTGAGCAGTACTTC. This sequence encodes CASREGGDEVGEQYF.